Each of the 9 T cell receptor beta chains below was sequenced from the same sample in a study of blood T cells in healthy people across ages. A second PCR of roughly 7 to 11 cycles used a sample-barcoded 5' primer and a J-beta primer mix. In TCRdb, the 5' RACE reads were re-called with MiXCR into one record per CDR3 protein. This table has hundreds of thousands of distinct CDR3 sequences, 56% appearing once. The sequencing sample was made of blood. The receptors stem from a man aged 35-49 years in good health.

V gene TRBV5-1 combines with J gene TRBJ1-6; possible D gene TRBD1, 5 bases. Trimming removed 4 bases from V and 10 bases from J, with 21 bases in between. Germline CDR1 SGHRS, CDR2 YFSETQ. CDR3 length: 16 amino acids. Here the CDR3 reads CASSPGGSVRSSPLHF. The CDR3, as DNA: TGCGCCAGCAGCCCCGGGGGTTCAGTACGCTCCTCACCCCTCCACTTT.

The chain uses TRBV20-1 and TRBJ1-5; tentatively, D is TRBD1 (5 bases). From germline, CDR1 is DFQATT and CDR2 SNEGSKA (reference sequence). The CDR3 covers 17 residues. With 0 bases removed from V and 4 bases from J, the gap between germline ends came to 19 bases. CDR3 in DNA: TGCAGTGCTAGAGATGTGAGGGGCAATCAGGCAAATCAGCCCCAGCATTTT. Its translation is CSARDVRGNQANQPQHF.

In its sample, this clonotype was seen once. The J gene is TRBJ1-2, the V gene TRBV7-9; 7 nucleotides agree with TRBD1. In germline, CDR1 is SEHNR, CDR2 FQNEAQ (reference sequence). There are 15 residues in the CDR3. V was clipped by 2 bases and J by 8 bases; unmatched bases: 11. CDR3 sequence reads: CASSLSSGQGGGYTF. The CDR3 bases are TGTGCCAGCAGCTTATCCTCCGGGCAGGGGGGCGGCTACACCTTC.

This clonotype was detected only a few times. For the CDR3, the DNA is TGTGCCATCAGTGAGTCGATGGCCAGGGGGCGATTCTCAAATCAGCCCCAGCATTTT. This codes for CAISESMARGRFSNQPQHF. This rearrangement joins TRBV10-3 to TRBJ1-5; the match to TRBD1 covers 8 bases. Germline V gene data show CDR1 as ENHRY and CDR2 as SYGVKD. This CDR3 has 19 residues. J lost 4 bases, V lost 0 bases, and 14 bases had no gene match.

The chain couples TRBV20-1 to TRBJ2-7; 7 bases map to TRBD1. The V gene end was trimmed by 6 bases and the J gene end by 2 bases; junction bases not matched to a gene: 7. The CDR3 spans 13 residues. Germline V gene sequence: CDR1 DFQATT, CDR2 SNEGSKA (reference sequence). CDR3: CSASGQDAYEQYF. The CDR3 DNA reads TGCAGTGCCTCCGGACAGGACGCCTACGAGCAGTACTTC.

This clonotype was counted between two and nine times. The CDR3 loop reads CASSHPRTEYGYTF. The CDR3 DNA follows: TGTGCCAGCAGCCACCCAAGGACGGAGTATGGCTACACCTTC. The rearrangement links TRBV7-9 to TRBJ1-2; D is undetermined. CDR1 SEHNR and CDR2 FQNEAQ come from the germline V gene (reference sequence). Trimming cost V 5 bases and J 5 bases, with 15 bases left between them. The CDR3 loop spans 14 amino acids. Filled out from reference TRBV7-9 and TRBJ1-2, the complete variable domain reads DTGVSQNPRHKITKRGQNVTFRCDPISEHNRLYWYRQTLGQGPEFLTYFQNEAQLEKSRLLSDRFSAERPKGSFSTLEIQRTEQGDSAMYLCASSHPRTEYGYTFGSGTRLTVV.

At least ten counts were recorded for this clonotype. The chain employs TRBV27 and TRBJ2-5; D uncertain. The V end was cut by 2 bases, the J end by 5 bases, with 3 bases between. The CDR3 contains 11 residues. Germline CDR1 is MNHEY and CDR2 is SMNVEV (reference sequence). The CDR3 region is CASSLMETQYF. The CDR3 DNA reads as TGTGCCAGCAGTTTAATGGAGACCCAGTACTTC.

About this clonotype itself: An end of the junction does not agree with germline; a read error may underlie this. The chain combines TRBV5-5 with TRBJ2-1, with TRBD2 matching 8 bases. Germline lookup yields CDR1 SGHKS and CDR2 YYEKEE (reference sequence). The CDR3 is 18 residues long. This chain's CDR3 is CASSLAAGVPRAYNEQFF. The CDR3 DNA reads TGTGCCAGCAGTTTGGCAGCGGGAGTCCCTAGAGCTTACAATGAGCAGTTCTTC.

The V call is TRBV19, the J call TRBJ2-5, with 7 bases identical to TRBD1. Germline CDR1 LNHDA, CDR2 SQIVND (reference sequence). V gave up 9 bases and J gave up 11 bases; unmatched junction bases: 15. CDR3 length: 13 amino acids. DNA of the CDR3: TGTGCCAGCGAGGGCAGGGGGTCAAATGAGCAGTACTTC. Translating gives CASEGRGSNEQYF.